These 23 T cell receptor beta chains share one sample of origin, sequenced in a study of neurological immune-mediated disorders. TCRdb re-derived calls from the 5' RACE reads in MiXCR, one entry per CDR3 protein. The profile shows some 120,000 distinct CDR3 sequences, roughly 3.2% of them singletons. Source material: PBMCs. These receptors all stem from a woman in her twenties or thirties with multiple sclerosis.

Many counts were recorded for this clonotype. The V and J genes are TRBV20-1 and TRBJ2-5; D is undetermined. CDR1 and CDR2 from the germline V gene are DFQATT and SNEGSKA (reference sequence). The CDR3 has 13 residues. CDR3 coding DNA: TGCAGCGCCAGGCGGACCACACGGGAGACCCAGTACTTC. Translating gives CSARRTTRETQYF.

In its sample, this clonotype was seen many times. The rearrangement links TRBV20-1 to TRBJ1-1, with D hard to call. CDR3 length equals 12 residues. V was cut by 3 bases and J by 5 bases, with 10 bases left in between. The germline V gene has CDR1 DFQATT and CDR2 SNEGSKA (reference sequence). The chain's CDR3 is CSASPRQTEAFF. In nucleotides, the CDR3 is TGCAGTGCTAGTCCGCGCCAGACTGAAGCTTTCTTT.

This clonotype was counted many times. The chain uses TRBV20-1 and TRBJ1-5, with D perhaps TRBD1 (5 bases). V shed 5 bases and J shed 1 base, with 12 bases lying between them. The germline CDR1 and CDR2 sequences are DFQATT and SNEGSKA (reference sequence). CDR3 length equals 14 residues. CDR3: CSAVWGSSNQPQHF. The CDR3 region has the DNA TGCAGTGCTGTATGGGGGTCCAGCAATCAGCCCCAGCATTTT.

This clonotype showed up many times. The J gene is TRBJ1-6, the V gene TRBV20-1; 9 bases align to TRBD1. J lost 7 bases, V lost 6 bases, and 4 bases had no gene match. This CDR3 spans 13 amino acids. CDR1 is DFQATT, CDR2 SNEGSKA, per germline (reference sequence). This CDR3 is CSAAGTGNSPLHF. The CDR3 DNA reads as TGCAGTGCAGCCGGGACAGGGAATTCACCCCTCCACTTT.

This clonotype appeared many times. J is TRBJ2-2 and V is TRBV29-1; D uncertain. Germline-derived CDR1 and CDR2 are SQVTM and ANQGSEA. V was cut by 2 bases and J by 0 bases, with 7 bases left in between. There are 14 residues in the CDR3. CDR3 amino acids: CSVELAANTGELFF. The CDR3 coding sequence is TGCAGCGTTGAATTGGCAGCGAACACCGGGGAGCTGTTTTTT.

In its sample, this clonotype was seen many times. This rearrangement joins TRBV19 to TRBJ2-7, with 9 nucleotides matching TRBD1. Trimming removed 7 bases from V and 5 bases from J; junction bases left unmatched: 6. The CDR3 length is 13 residues. Per the germline V gene, CDR1 is LNHDA and CDR2 is SQIVND (reference sequence). As DNA, the CDR3 is TGTGCCAGTACGACAGGGGGATCGAACGAGCAGTACTTC. It specifies CASTTGGSNEQYF.

This clonotype appeared many times. The rearrangement uses TRBV5-6 and TRBJ1-3; no clear D gene. Germline values: CDR1 SGHDT, CDR2 YYEEEE. Trimming pared 0 bases from V and 1 base from J, leaving 8 bases between. The CDR3 contains 15 residues. Here the CDR3 reads CASSLEGLSGNTIYF. Here the CDR3 DNA reads TGTGCCAGCAGCTTGGAAGGGCTATCTGGAAACACCATATATTTT.

This clonotype was counted many times. V usage is TRBV6-6 and J usage is TRBJ2-2; possibly TRBD2 for D (5 bases). Germline CDR1 and CDR2: MNHNY and SVGAGI (reference sequence). The CDR3 runs 16 residues. Trimming took 5 bases from V and 1 from J, leaving 14 bases between them. The CDR3 spells CASSPAGGGNTGELFF. The CDR3 coding sequence is TGTGCCAGCAGTCCCGCGGGCGGTGGGAACACCGGGGAGCTGTTTTTT.

This clonotype was recorded at least ten times. The chain uses TRBV7-9 and TRBJ1-1, with D maybe TRBD1 (6 bases). Germline CDR1 and CDR2: SEHNR and FQNEAQ (reference sequence). The CDR3 consists of 14 residues. Trimming cost V 7 bases and J 0 bases, with 12 bases left between them. The CDR3 spells CASNERTVNTEAFF. The CDR3 nucleotides read TGTGCCAGCAACGAGAGGACAGTGAACACTGAAGCTTTCTTT.

This clonotype appeared many times. The chain links TRBV5-1 to TRBJ2-7, with 13 bases fitting TRBD2. The CDR3 runs to 13 residues. The ends lost 7 bases at V and 11 bases at J; junction bases unmatched: 9. Germline CDR1 reads SGHRS; CDR2 reads YFSETQ. The CDR3 coding sequence is TGCGCCAGCGGGACCGGGACTAGCGGGATTGAGTACTTC. Protein product: CASGTGTSGIEYF.

This clonotype has just a few counts. This may be a read error, as it is one base from a much larger clone. The V gene is TRBV7-2, the J gene TRBJ2-3; D is unclear. CDR1 SGHTA and CDR2 FQGNSA come from the germline V gene. The CDR3 consists of 12 residues. The CDR3 DNA sequence: TGTGACAGCAGCTTAAACAGAGATACGCAGTATTTT. Encoded protein: CDSSLNRDTQYF.

This clonotype was recorded at least ten times. The chain links TRBV27 to TRBJ2-1, with TRBD1 matching 9 bases. V trimming: 3 bases; J trimming: 7 bases; junction bases outside the gene matches: 10. Looked up from germline, CDR1 is MNHEY and CDR2 is SMNVEV (reference sequence). The CDR3 sequence is 16 residues long. The CDR3 sequence is CASSFPGQGIVNEQFF. The DNA of the CDR3 is TGTGCCAGCAGTTTCCCGGGACAGGGCATCGTAAATGAGCAGTTCTTC.

This clonotype appeared many times. The chain recombines TRBV29-1 with TRBJ2-7, with D hard to call. V was pared by 4 bases and J by 3 bases, with 10 bases between. CDR3 size: 12 residues. The germline CDR1 and CDR2 sequences are SQVTM and ANQGSEA. The CDR3 is CSVGPQVYEQYF. The CDR3 nucleotides read TGCAGCGTTGGACCACAAGTCTACGAGCAGTACTTC.

Many counts were recorded for this clonotype. The chain links TRBV6-5 to TRBJ1-4; TRBD1 agrees at 8 bases. The V segment lost 6 bases and the J segment 7 bases; nucleotides outside the gene matches: 7. CDR1 MNHEY and CDR2 SVGAGI come from the germline V gene. The CDR3 has 14 residues. This chain's CDR3 is CASRMDRVGEKLFF. DNA of the CDR3: TGTGCCAGCAGGATGGACAGGGTTGGTGAAAAACTGTTTTTT.

Notes on this clonotype: An end of the junction does not agree with germline; a read error may underlie this. This chain joins TRBV5-1 and TRBJ2-7; 7 positions match TRBD1. The V gene's germline CDR1 is SGHRS and CDR2 YFSETQ. The CDR3 consists of 16 residues. CDR3 protein: CASILGSRGLSYEQYF. The CDR3 bases are TGCGCCAGCATCTTGGGATCGAGGGGGCTTTCCTACGAGCAGTACTTC.

This clonotype was counted at least ten times. The chain combines TRBV5-1 with TRBJ2-7; no reliable D call. This CDR3 has 12 amino acids. Germline assignment: CDR1 SGHRS and CDR2 YFSETQ. Trimming took off 2 bases at V and 4 bases at J, with 7 bases between the two ends. The CDR3 here is CASSFLGYEQYF. In nucleotides, the CDR3 is TGCGCCAGCAGCTTTCTGGGGTACGAGCAGTACTTC.

This clonotype was detected many times. The chain carries TRBV12-3 or TRBV12-4 and TRBJ1-5; D is unresolved. The CDR3 contains 13 residues. The germline V and J ends were trimmed by 0 bases and 7 bases, with 7 bases remaining between them. The CDR3 is CASSLALAQPQHF. For the CDR3, the DNA is TGTGCCAGCAGTTTAGCCCTGGCCCAGCCCCAGCATTTT.

This clonotype was detected ten times or more. V and J are TRBV12-3 or TRBV12-4 and TRBJ2-2, with TRBD1 identical over 10 bases. The CDR3 length is 18 residues. With V trimmed by 3 bases and J by 3 bases, 10 bases remained unmatched. The CDR3 sequence is CASSFLNPGTGDTGELFF. DNA for the CDR3: TGTGCCAGCAGTTTCCTGAATCCGGGGACAGGGGACACCGGGGAGCTGTTTTTT.

There are a few counts of this clonotype. This rearrangement joins TRBV7-9 to TRBJ2-1; TRBD1 matches at 8 bases. From germline, CDR1 is SEHNR and CDR2 FQNEAQ (reference sequence). The V gene end was trimmed by 1 base and the J gene end by 6 bases; junction bases not matched to a gene: 5. CDR3 length: 15 amino acids. CDR3 coding DNA: TGTGCCAGCAGCTTAGGATTTGGACAGGGCAATGAGCAGTTCTTC. Amino acid sequence: CASSLGFGQGNEQFF.

This clonotype occurred many times. The chain recombines TRBV9 with TRBJ2-7; no firm D call. Trimming cost V 4 bases and J 0 bases, with 11 bases left between them. Germline V CDR1 and CDR2: SGDLS, YYNGEE. This CDR3 spans 14 amino acids. CDR3: CASSPRLYSYEQYF. CDR3 bases: TGTGCCAGCAGCCCGAGACTTTACTCCTACGAGCAGTACTTC.

The V gene is TRBV20-1, the J gene TRBJ2-3; TRBD2 matches 14 bases. Germline CDR1 reads DFQATT; CDR2 reads SNEGSKA (reference sequence). The CDR3 is 15 residues long. The V segment lost 5 bases and the J segment 4 bases; nucleotides outside the gene matches: 5. The CDR3 DNA follows: TGCAGTGCTCGTGTGACTAGCGGGAGGGCAGATACGCAGTATTTT. Encoded protein: CSARVTSGRADTQYF.

This clonotype was found many times. The chain's CDR3 is CSATGVAGFSYEQYF. The CDR3 DNA is TGCAGTGCTACTGGGGTAGCGGGGTTCTCCTACGAGCAGTACTTC. This chain joins TRBV20-1 and TRBJ2-7, with 8 bases fitting TRBD2. Per germline, CDR1 DFQATT and CDR2 SNEGSKA (reference sequence). The CDR3 contains 15 residues. V trimming: 4 bases; J trimming: 0 bases; junction bases outside the gene matches: 8.

This clonotype has just a few counts. This chain joins TRBV25-1 and TRBJ2-7; 8 nucleotides match TRBD1. After removal of 6 bases from V and 5 bases from J, the junction contained 9 bases not matched to a gene. Germline V CDR1 and CDR2: MGHDK, SYGVNS. The CDR3 spans 14 residues. The CDR3 reads CASRTDRGFHEQYF. The CDR3 nucleotides read TGTGCCAGCAGAACTGACAGGGGTTTCCACGAGCAGTACTTC.